This TCR beta chain comes out of a study of somatic mutations in cytotoxic T cells in rheumatoid arthritis. Study outcomes and limitations: No significant CD8+ T-cell clonality difference was found between rheumatoid arthritis patients and age-matched controls.

The length of the CDR3 is 10 residues. Trimming took 11 bases from V and 8 from J, leaving 12 bases between them. Germline values: CDR1 SNHLY, CDR2 FYNNEI. This clone was detected only a few times. As yet, its antigen is unknown. Profiled with immunoSEQ multiplex PCR; TCRdb holds only in-frame clones, not every one. The data show 10,000 to 15,000 clones, over 65% seen once. The rearrangement links TRBV2 to TRBJ1-1; D ambiguous. Sequenced material: CD8+ T cells sorted from blood. This sequence originates from a man in his 70s in good health. The CDR3 DNA is TGTGCCGGGTCCGAGGGAGAAGCTTTCTTT. Translated, it gives CAGSEGEAFF.